These T cell receptor beta chains were read from a single sample in a study of T cell repertoires in cytomegalovirus infection. One entry per CDR3 protein results from TCRdb running MiXCR on the reads. The sample lists over 40,000 distinct CDR3 sequences; about a fifth were seen once. What these receptors recognize is not known. Material: CD8+ T cells from cultured PBMCs, obtained from culture after CMV antigen stimulation. These receptors all come from a human donor in good health (CMV status not recorded). Some clones in this sample may be carry-over from other donors' samples. Each CDR3 is given with its conserved first and last residue. A D gene is named only where the DNA matches it firmly. Size is stated for part of the rows, as once, few or many counts, or as a class when the clone is expanded.

TGTGCCAGCAGTCAACTCGGACTAGCGGGCAGTCTGGAGACCCAGTACTTC,CASSQLGLAGSLETQYF,TRBD2,TRBJ2-5,TRBV6-1,-
TGTGCCAGCAGTTGGACAGCGGATAATTCACCCCTCCACTTT,CASSWTADNSPLHF,-,TRBJ1-6,TRBV6-6,-
TGCAGCGTTGTCCGGGCGGACACTGAAGCTTTCTTT,CSVVRADTEAFF,-,TRBJ1-1,TRBV29-1,many
TGTGCCAGCAGCCTAGGCCGTACCGGGGAGCTGTTTTTT,CASSLGRTGELFF,-,TRBJ2-2,TRBV14,-
TGTGCCAGCAGCTTAGATTCGACAGATTTAGCTCAAGAGACCCAGTACTTC,CASSLDSTDLAQETQYF,-,TRBJ2-5,TRBV11-2,many
TGTGCCAGCAGCTTAGAATACGGGGAAAAACTGTTTTTT,CASSLEYGEKLFF,-,TRBJ1-4,TRBV11-2,many
TGTGCCAGCAGCTTATATCGGGTCGGGGGGCGGCTATCAGATACGCAGTATTTT,CASSLYRVGGRLSDTQYF,-,TRBJ2-3,TRBV7-6,many
TGTGCCAGCAGCCCCTTTCAGGGGGGGAAGACTGAAGCTTTCTTT,CASSPFQGGKTEAFF,TRBD1,TRBJ1-1,TRBV9,many
TGTGCCAGCGGACAGGGTGTTTTCTATGGCTACACCTTC,CASGQGVFYGYTF,TRBD1,TRBJ1-2,TRBV27,-
TGTGCCAGCACTGGACTAGCCGTAGGCACAGATACGCAGTATTTT,CASTGLAVGTDTQYF,TRBD2,TRBJ2-3,TRBV6-6,few
TGCGCCAGCAGCCAAGATCAGGGCGACACCAAGCAGTACTTC,CASSQDQGDTKQYF,-,TRBJ2-7,TRBV4-3,-